This is a list of T cell receptor beta chains from one sample in a study of T cell repertoires in cytomegalovirus infection. TCRdb re-called the reads through MiXCR, storing one row per CDR3 protein. The sample lists 450,000 to 650,000 distinct CDR3 sequences, roughly 29% seen once, with approximately 13% in the top ten. Sequenced material: PBMCs. The receptors shown here come from a human donor in good health (CMV status not recorded). Some clones in this sample may be carry-over from other donors' samples. CDR3s include the opening cysteine and the closing phenylalanine or tryptophan.

CASLRSRGPNTEAFF TRBV28
CASSLAGGKGTEAFF TRBV7-2
CASSVGLAGVDETQYF TRBV5-6
CASSMTSGRTYEQYF TRBV7-6
CASSLNRVGTEAFF TRBV28
CASHSWTGALDTEAFF TRBV19
CASSYPRGAETQYF TRBV6-2/TRBV6-3
CASSLLGMTDTQYF TRBV11-2
CASRPHFTASTYGYTF TRBV6-1
CASSRGEAVQETQYF TRBV7-9
CASSLSLAGLNEQFF TRBV11-2
CASARRLDSWFNSPLHF TRBV27
CASSFPSDGTGELFF TRBV7-8
CASSQDAGVGTGELFF TRBV4-2
CASSLAGIMNTEAFF TRBV11-2
CASSVSPASGRGELFF TRBV9
CASSTGQIPTGELFF TRBV6-5
CASSLLSTEAFF TRBV5-6
CSVSPDSYYGYTF TRBV29-1
CASSPLATISTDTQYF TRBV12-3/TRBV12-4
CASSTVTGWVGEQFF TRBV7-2
CASSPRRAHNEQFF TRBV7-2
CASRPAGTGNTIYF TRBV27
CASSLGGQPNYGYTF TRBV7-2
CASTGLAGRGGAQFF TRBV19
CASSIQGTADSPLHF TRBV19
CASSGYPGELFF TRBV12-3/TRBV12-4
CSRPGTVFHEQYF TRBV20-1
CASSLASDTEAFF TRBV5-8
CASSLDKGLTTEAFF TRBV7-2
CASSAGLAGAGNEQFF TRBV7-2
CASSLALADYNEQFF TRBV11-2
CASSFGLFVGLSSYNEQFF TRBV12-3/TRBV12-4
CASVGGGAPITEQFF TRBV28
CASSLVGRNSNQPQHF TRBV7-8
CASTAGLAGGSTYNEQFF TRBV6-5
CASMRGGTTDTQYF TRBV7-8